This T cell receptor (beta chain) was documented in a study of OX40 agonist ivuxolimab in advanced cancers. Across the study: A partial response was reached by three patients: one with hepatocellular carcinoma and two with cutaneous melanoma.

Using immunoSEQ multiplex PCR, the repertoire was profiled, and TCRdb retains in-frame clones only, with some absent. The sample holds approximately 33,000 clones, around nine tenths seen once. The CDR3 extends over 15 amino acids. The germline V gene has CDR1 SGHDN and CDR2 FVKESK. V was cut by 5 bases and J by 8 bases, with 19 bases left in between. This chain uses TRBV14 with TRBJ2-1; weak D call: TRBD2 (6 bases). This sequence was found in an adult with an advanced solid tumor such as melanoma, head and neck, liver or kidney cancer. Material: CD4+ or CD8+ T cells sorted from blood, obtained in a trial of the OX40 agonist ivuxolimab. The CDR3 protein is CASSTPPGVNYEQFF. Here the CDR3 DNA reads TGTGCCAGCAGCACCCCCCCGGGAGTGAATTATGAGCAGTTCTTC.